The clone carrying this T cell receptor (beta chain) was observed at least ten times. Antigen specificity is unknown. TCR cDNA molecules each had a unique molecular identifier. In TCRdb, the 5' RACE reads were re-called with MiXCR into one record per CDR3 protein. This table has around 70,000 distinct CDR3 sequences, less than 9.5% appearing once. This record belongs to a study of spatial heterogeneity in lung cancer. Turning to the study itself: In cases with available follow-up PBMC samples, these were sequenced at a median of about two years after resection. For the average unique TCR and UMI combination, more than 9.5 occurrences appeared in raw reads.

Study-level points and caveats: Resection blood, more than follow-up blood, showed ubiquitous expanded tumor TCRs.

The time point: blood at routine non-recurrence follow-up after resection. The V gene lost 7 bases and the J gene lost 3 bases, with 21 bases spanning the gap. CDR3 length: 16 residues. The chain combines TRBV12-3 or TRBV12-4 with TRBJ1-1; tentative D call: TRBD1 (5 bases). The sequencing used PBMCs, collected at follow-up. The origin of this receptor is a female donor with early-stage non-small cell lung cancer. CDR3 loop: CASTLFLWGGDTEAFF. CDR3 DNA sequence: TGTGCCAGCACTCTCTTCTTGTGGGGCGGGGACACTGAAGCTTTCTTT.